What follows describes a single T cell receptor (beta chain). As to time point: new active TB diagnosis, blood taken before or within 7 days of starting treatment. Included patients were adults of at least 18, HIV-seronegative, South African. On average approximately 100,000 T cells per donor were immunosequenced. These data come from a study of T cells in tuberculosis. Looking at the study overall: IGRA-negative adolescents, IGRA-positive adolescents with latent tuberculosis and adults with active tuberculosis formed this South African cohort.

Germline V lookup: CDR1 MNHEY, CDR2 SMNVEV (reference sequence). The CDR3 runs to 15 residues. V was clipped by 6 bases and J by 0 bases, with 15 bases between them. Only in-frame clones appear in the TCRdb table, and some are missing; sequencing was by immunoSEQ multiplex PCR. The sample holds some 31,000 clones; about 82% are singletons and the top ten take 4% to 6.5%. The V gene is TRBV27, the J gene TRBJ2-7, with D perhaps TRBD2 (6 bases). This specimen consisted of PBMCs, obtained at tuberculosis diagnosis. This clonotype originated in an adult with tuberculosis. CDR3 loop: CASSQGLFPSYEQYF. The DNA for the CDR3 is TGTGCCAGCAGCCAGGGACTTTTCCCCTCCTACGAGCAGTACTTC.